This T cell receptor (beta chain) was recovered during a study of Graves' ophthalmopathy and Graves' hyperthyroidism. Across the whole study: Cases classed as stable hyperthyroidism had no ophthalmopathy within 18 months of follow-up. The study, taken as a whole, reports: Ophthalmopathy progression cases were predicted by the model with about 70% sensitivity and 72.22% specificity.

Exclusion applied to patients with other autoimmune diseases, uncontrolled infections, pregnancy or lactation. From RNA, the CDR3 regions of TCR beta chains were amplified and sequenced. HTBI-primed RT-PCR formed the first round, and a multiplex PCR formed the second. Each CDR3 protein gets one entry after TCRdb re-called the multiplex PCR reads with MiXCR. The table records more than 1,000,000 distinct CDR3 sequences, roughly 35% of them present only once. V trimming: 5 bases; J trimming: 5 bases; junction bases outside the gene matches: 10. This CDR3 has 17 residues. Germline CDR1 SGHVS, CDR2 FNYEAQ. In this sample, this clonotype turned up many times. Its antigen is unidentified.

The V gene is TRBV7-6, the J gene TRBJ2-5; 14 bases map to TRBD2. The clonotype originates from an adult man with Graves' hyperthyroidism. The sequenced material came from peripheral blood or thyroid tissue (not recorded which). CDR3 loop: CASSPRLAGGPGETQYF. In DNA, the CDR3 is TGTGCCAGCAGCCCTAGACTAGCGGGAGGGCCTGGGGAGACCCAGTACTTC.